These 30 T cell receptor gamma chains were sequenced from one sample in a study of γδ T cells in repeated Plasmodium falciparum infection. Gammadelta T cells were flow-sorted from PBMC into Vgamma9/Vdelta2+ and Vdelta2-negative populations for bulk analysis. TCRdb reran clone calling via CATT on the multiplex PCR reads. The sample lists about 15,000 gamma-chain clones, roughly 1.7% occurring once. The sequencing input was gamma-delta T cells from blood. These receptors were taken from a pool of human donors (malaria-infected and uninfected, not separated).

This clone was recorded a few times. A read error likely explains why the TCRdb protein, taken from a much larger clone, differs from this DNA's translation at residue 5; the protein shown is translated from the DNA. The chain is built from TRGV9 and TRGJ1 or TRGJ2. TCRdb records no J gene; here it was assigned by comparing the DNA to germline. Germline CDR1 GITISATS, CDR2 ISYDGTV (reference sequence). This CDR3 contains 10 residues. V lost 9 bases, J lost 10 bases, and 9 bases stayed unmatched. The CDR3 nucleotides are TGTGCCTTGGAGGCTCGGAAGAAACTCTTT. Amino acids: CALEARKKLF.

With regard to this clone: A far larger clone lies a single base away; this is likely a read error. This sample also contains other DNA sequences that code for the same CDR3. V and J are TRGV9 and TRGJ1 or TRGJ2. TCRdb is silent on the J gene; assignment here came from matching the DNA to germline. CDR3 length equals 12 residues. The germline V gene encodes CDR1 GITISATS and CDR2 ISYDGTV (reference sequence). The CDR3 loop reads CALWKDFHKKLF. CDR3 sequence (DNA): TGTGCCCTGTGGAAGGACTTCCATAAGAAACTCTTT.

This clone was detected only a few times. The mismatch at residue 3 between this DNA's translation and the TCRdb protein of a much larger clone likely reflects a read error; the protein shown is translated from the DNA. V and J are TRGV8 and TRGJ1 or TRGJ2. Because TCRdb records no J gene, it was assigned here through a match of the DNA to germline. This CDR3 region has 13 residues. CDR1 is VENAVY, CDR2 YDSYNSRV, per germline. The CDR3 region has the DNA TGTGCCGCCTGGGATATTACCAGGAATAAGAAACTCTTT. Translation gives CAAWDITRNKKLF.

By sample fraction, this clone is medium-sized (0.01 to 0.1%). The CDR3 sequence is CATWDRNYYKKLF. In nucleotides, the CDR3 is TGTGCCACCTGGGATCGCAATTATTATAAGAAACTCTTT. The chain uses TRGV4 and TRGJ1 or TRGJ2. This CDR3 contains 13 residues. The germline CDR1 and CDR2 sequences are EGSTGY and YDSYTSSV. Unmatched junction bases numbered 3, after V lost 3 bases and J lost 1 base.

The sample holds a few counts of this clone. TCRdb's entry gives the protein of a much larger clone, which mismatches this DNA's translation at residue 13, likely from a read error; the protein reported here is translated from the DNA. The V gene call reads TRGV9; no J gene was called. CDR3 length: 15 amino acids. Germline V lookup: CDR1 GITISATS, CDR2 ISYDGTV (reference sequence). CDR3 in DNA: TGTGCCTTGTGGGAGGTGCATCCGGGTTATTATAAGGAACTCTTT. It is translated as CALWEVHPGYYKELF.

This clone was detected ten times or more. A single base is all that separates this from a far larger clone, so a read error is likely. This same CDR3 is encoded by further DNA sequences in the sample. Called V gene: TRGV9; the J gene was not called. The CDR3 is 14 amino acids. The V gene's germline CDR1 is GITISATS and CDR2 ISYDGTV (reference sequence). The CDR3 nucleotides are TGTGCCTTGTGGGAGGTGCAGGATTATTATAAGAAGCTCTTT. As protein: CALWEVQDYYKKLF.

As for this clone: The protein that TCRdb holds for this DNA derives from a much larger clone and differs from the translated DNA at residue 8, which likely indicates a read error; the protein shown here is translated from the DNA. No J gene was called, and the V gene is TRGV5. CDR3 length: 10 residues. Germline assignment: CDR1 VINAFY and CDR2 YDVSNSKD. As DNA, the CDR3 is TGTGCCACCTGGGACAGGCTCGAAGTCTTT. Protein: CATWDRLEVF.

This clone was observed many times. A far larger clone is one nucleotide away, so this likely arose from a read error. Additional DNA sequences in this sample encode the identical CDR3. This chain links TRGV3 with TRGJ1 or TRGJ2. From germline, CDR1 is VTNTFY and CDR2 YDVSTARD (reference sequence). The CDR3 runs to 17 residues. CDR3 protein: CATWDRRGLLGYYKKLF. The CDR3 nucleotides read TGTGCCACATGGGACAGGCGAGGGCTGTTGGGATATTATAAGAAACTCTTT.

This clone was seen more than once but under ten times. The TCRdb protein comes from a much larger clone and disagrees with this DNA's translation at residue 8, likely due to a read error; the protein given here is derived from the DNA. The chain uses TRGV8 and TRGJ1 or TRGJ2. TCRdb gives no J gene; it was assigned here by matching the DNA to germline. There are 13 residues in the CDR3. After removal of 2 bases from V and 8 bases from J, the junction contained 9 bases not matched to a gene. Germline V lookup: CDR1 VENAVY, CDR2 YDSYNSRV. The CDR3 region has the DNA TGTGCCACCTGGGATATTACCAAGAATAAGAAACTCTTT. Its translation is CATWDITKNKKLF.

The sample holds many counts of this clone. TCRdb has a much larger clone's protein, which differs at residue 4 from the translation of this DNA, likely because of a read error; what is shown is the protein translated from the DNA. Here the V gene is TRGV9, but the J gene went uncalled. In germline, CDR1 is GITISATS, CDR2 ISYDGTV (reference sequence). CDR3 size: 12 residues. CDR3 in amino acids: CALREVQTSELF. CDR3 bases: TGTGCCTTGAGGGAGGTGCAAACTTCGGAACTCTTT.

Note on this clone: The TCRdb protein, from a much larger clone, departs from this DNA's translation at residue 8, likely by read error; the protein shown derives from the DNA. The chain recombines TRGV9 with TRGJP. Assignment of the J gene here rests on matching the DNA to germline, because TCRdb gives none. The CDR3 consists of 17 residues. The J segment lost 6 bases and the V segment lost 4 bases, leaving 9 bases of the junction unmatched. Germline values: CDR1 GITISATS, CDR2 ISYDGTV (reference sequence). The CDR3 DNA sequence: TGTGCCTTGTGGGACCCCGCCCGAGAGTTGGGCAAAAAAATCAAGGTATTT. This sequence encodes CALWDPARELGKKIKVF.

About this clone: This is likely an artifact of a read error, given a far larger clone one base away. This CDR3 is also generated by other DNA sequences in the sample. The chain links TRGV4 to TRGJ1 or TRGJ2. This CDR3 comprises 12 residues. J lost 10 bases, V lost 2 bases, and 8 bases had no gene match. Looked up from germline, CDR1 is EGSTGY and CDR2 is YDSYTSSV. The DNA of the CDR3 is TGTGCCACCTGGGATGTAGGGTACAAGAAACTCTTT. Translated: CATWDVGYKKLF.

Comments on this clone: A far larger clone is off by one base, so a read error is likely. V usage is TRGV9 and J usage is TRGJ1 or TRGJ2. Germline matching of the DNA provided the J gene here, since TCRdb leaves it blank. The CDR3 length is 11 residues. CDR1 and CDR2 (germline): GITISATS, ISYDGTV (reference sequence). The CDR3: CALWEATGKLF. DNA for the CDR3: TGTGCCCTGTGGGAGGCCACTGGGAAACTCTTT.

On this clone itself: A far larger clone lies a single base away; this is likely a read error. Other DNA sequences in this specimen translate into the identical CDR3. The chain employs TRGV9 and TRGJP. No J gene was available from TCRdb, and it was assigned here by a germline match of the DNA. CDR1 GITISATS and CDR2 ISYDGTV come from the germline V gene (reference sequence). J gave up 4 bases and V 0 bases, and 9 bases lay outside the gene matches. CDR3 length equals 19 residues. The CDR3 loop is CALWEVHRPQELGKKIKVF. CDR3 nucleotides: TGTGCCTTGTGGGAGGTGCATCGCCCACAAGAGTTGGGCAAAAAAATCAAGGTATTT.

As to this clone: The protein given by TCRdb reflects a much larger clone and differs at residue 15 from this DNA's translation, likely from a read error; the protein shown is the DNA's translation. The V gene is TRGV9; the J gene was not called. The CDR3 has 17 residues. Germline CDR1 reads GITISATS; CDR2 reads ISYDGTV (reference sequence). CDR3 DNA: TGTGCCTTGTGGGAGGTGAGGCAAGAGTTGGGCAAAAAAATCAGGGTATTT. It specifies CALWEVRQELGKKIRVF.

This clone was found many times. TCRdb's listed protein matches a much larger clone and diverges from this DNA's translation at residue 7, likely through a read error; the protein shown comes from the DNA. V is TRGV9 and J is TRGJ1 or TRGJ2. The germline CDR1 and CDR2 sequences are GITISATS and ISYDGTV (reference sequence). V lost 0 bases, J lost 7 bases, and 9 bases stayed unmatched. This CDR3 is 14 amino acids long. The CDR3 DNA sequence: TGTGCCTTGTGGGAGGTGAAGGGGGGGTATAAGAAACTCTTT. Its translation: CALWEVKGGYKKLF.

In this sample, this clone turned up many times. This sequence is one base from a far larger clone and is likely a read error. Other DNA sequences in this sample translate to the same CDR3. The chain carries TRGV9 and TRGJ1 or TRGJ2. The J gene is not listed in TCRdb, so it was assigned here from a DNA match to germline. The CDR3 has 13 residues. The germline gives CDR1 GITISATS, CDR2 ISYDGTV (reference sequence). The CDR3 is CALWEPSYYKKLF. The DNA of the CDR3 is TGTGCCCTGTGGGAGCCTTCTTATTATAAGAAACTCTTT.

Only a few counts were recorded for this clone. TCRdb pairs this DNA with a much larger clone's protein that differs at residue 3, likely a read error; the protein shown was translated from the DNA. The chain uses TRGV2 and TRGJ1 or TRGJ2. The CDR3 is made up of 13 amino acids. Germline values: CDR1 EGSNGY, CDR2 YDSYNSKV. The CDR3: CASWDVSYYKKLF. In DNA, the CDR3 is TGTGCCTCCTGGGACGTCTCTTATTATAAGAAACTCTTT.

This clone has ten or more counts. This DNA's translation and the protein TCRdb lists, from a much larger clone, do not match at residue 9, likely due to a read error; the protein shown is translated from the DNA. CDR3 residues: CATWDTNYHKKLF. The CDR3 nucleotides read TGTGCCACCTGGGACACCAATTATCATAAGAAACTCTTT. The V call is TRGV3, the J call TRGJ1 or TRGJ2. This CDR3 has 13 residues. Looked up from germline, CDR1 is VTNTFY and CDR2 is YDVSTARD (reference sequence).

This clone was found a few times. Given a far larger clone just one base away, this is likely a sequencing read error. The identical CDR3 is also encoded by other nucleotide sequences in the sample. This chain uses TRGV9 with TRGJ1 or TRGJ2. TCRdb supplies no J gene; here it was assigned by aligning the nucleotide sequence to germline. There are 13 residues in the CDR3. Germline CDR1 and CDR2: GITISATS and ISYDGTV (reference sequence). The CDR3 region has the DNA TGTGCTTTGTGGGAGGTGCCAGATAATAAGAAACTCTTT. It is translated as CALWEVPDNKKLF.

This clone was detected many times. The chain has TRGV9 and TRGJP. Germline CDR1 and CDR2: GITISATS and ISYDGTV (reference sequence). J gave up 7 bases and V 0 bases, and 6 bases lay outside the gene matches. This CDR3 has 17 residues. The CDR3 loop is CALWEVPVELGKKIKVF. The CDR3 DNA reads TGTGCCTTGTGGGAGGTGCCGGTGGAGTTGGGCAAAAAAATCAAGGTATTT.

Comment on this clone: The TCRdb protein, from a much larger clone, departs from this DNA's translation at residue 6, likely by read error; the protein shown derives from the DNA. This sequence joins TRGV3 and TRGJ1 or TRGJ2. Germline V CDR1 and CDR2: VTNTFY, YDVSTARD (reference sequence). The ends lost 3 bases at V and 8 bases at J; junction bases unmatched: 22. This CDR3 has 17 amino acids. The CDR3 here is CATWDGLGSAVRNKKLF. In DNA form, the CDR3 reads TGTGCCACCTGGGACGGGCTTGGGTCAGCCGTTCGGAATAAGAAACTCTTT.

This clone was counted ten times or more. For this DNA, TCRdb reports the protein of a much larger clone, which diverges at residue 14, most likely from a read error; the protein presented here is translated directly from the DNA. CDR3 in amino acids: CALWEVGGELGKKSKVF. DNA for the CDR3: TGTGCCTTGTGGGAGGTTGGTGGAGAGTTGGGCAAAAAAAGCAAGGTATTT. The chain couples TRGV9 to TRGJP. CDR1 and CDR2 (germline): GITISATS, ISYDGTV (reference sequence). The CDR3 has 17 amino acids.

In the case of this clone: A far larger clone differs by one base, so this is likely a read error. Other DNA sequences in the same sample also yield this CDR3. The chain links TRGV9 to TRGJP. TCRdb lists no J gene, so it was determined here by aligning the DNA to germline. CDR1 and CDR2 (germline): GITISATS, ISYDGTV (reference sequence). CDR3 size: 18 residues. V lost 3 bases to trimming and J lost 4 bases; unmatched junction nucleotides: 9. The CDR3 region has the DNA TGTGCCTTGTGGGAGTCCAACCCCCAAGAGTTGGGCAAAAAAATCAAGGTATTT. As protein: CALWESNPQELGKKIKVF.

This clone has at least ten counts. TCRdb lists the protein of a much larger clone for this DNA, which differs at residue 13, so this is likely a read error; the protein given here is translated from the DNA itself. The V gene is TRGV9, the J gene TRGJ1 or TRGJ2. The CDR3 has 16 residues. Germline CDR1 reads GITISATS; CDR2 reads ISYDGTV (reference sequence). CDR3 coding DNA: TGTGCCTTGTGGGAGAAGGAAGTCTTCGATTATTATGAGAAACTCTTT. Protein sequence: CALWEKEVFDYYEKLF.

In this sample, this clone turned up many times. Translating this DNA gives a protein that differs at residue 11 from the TCRdb one, which belongs to a much larger clone; a read error is likely, and the protein shown is this translation. The J gene was not called, though the V gene is TRGV9. This CDR3 is 13 amino acids long. Germline V gene data show CDR1 as GITISATS and CDR2 as ISYDGTV (reference sequence). CDR3 bases: TGTGCCTTGTGGGAGTTGGGCAAAAAAATCGAGGTATTT. Translation: CALWELGKKIEVF.

This clone was picked up many times. The protein TCRdb lists belongs to a much larger clone and differs from this DNA's translation at residue 6, which points to a read error; the protein shown is made from the DNA. The chain combines TRGV9 with TRGJ1 or TRGJ2. With V trimmed by 2 bases and J by 5 bases, 12 bases remained unmatched. The CDR3 totals 15 residues. Germline lookup yields CDR1 GITISATS and CDR2 ISYDGTV (reference sequence). In DNA, the CDR3 is TGTGCCTTGTGGGAGGCAGGATTATTGGATTATAAGAAACTCTTT. Its translation is CALWEAGLLDYKKLF.

This clone occurred many times. TCRdb shows a much larger clone's protein in place of this DNA's translation, and the two differ at residue 12, likely through a read error; the protein shown is translated from the DNA. DNA of the CDR3: TGTGCCACCTGGGATGGGGCCCGTTATTATAAGAGACTCTTT. Translation: CATWDGARYYKRLF. The chain employs TRGV4 and TRGJ1 or TRGJ2. Germline V lookup: CDR1 EGSTGY, CDR2 YDSYTSSV. The CDR3 runs 14 residues.

This clone was counted ten times or more. This likely came from a read error, as a far larger clone is one base away. This sample includes further DNA sequences coding for the same CDR3. The V and J genes are TRGV9 and TRGJ1 or TRGJ2. CDR1 and CDR2 from the germline V gene are GITISATS and ISYDGTV (reference sequence). The CDR3 is 11 residues long. This chain's CDR3 is CALWEVPKKLF. DNA for the CDR3: TGCGCCTTGTGGGAGGTACCTAAGAAACTCTTT.

Regarding this clone: The mismatch at residue 9 between this DNA's translation and the TCRdb protein of a much larger clone likely reflects a read error; the protein shown is translated from the DNA. This rearrangement joins TRGV9 to TRGJ1 or TRGJ2. J was trimmed by 14 bases and V by 1 base; bases with no gene match: 8. The germline gives CDR1 GITISATS, CDR2 ISYDGTV (reference sequence). The CDR3 sequence is 11 residues long. CDR3 in DNA: TGTGCCTTGTGGGAGGTTATGAAGGAACTCTTT. It specifies CALWEVMKELF.